This T cell receptor (beta chain) was sequenced for a study of T cell clonality in common variable immunodeficiency. This clone showed up many times. Here immunoSEQ multiplex PCR was the method, and the copy in TCRdb shows in-frame clones only, minus some. The specimen has around 50,000 clones, none found just once. The source of this sequence is a person aged 18 to 70 in good health. What was sequenced was peripheral blood mononuclear cells.

Partial CDR3 DNA: TGCAGTGCTAGGGCTCCGGTGACAGGAAACCCCTACGAG. Its protein product is CSARAPVTGNPYE. The complete CDR3 reads CSARAPVTGNPYEQYF. The chain couples TRBV20-1 to TRBJ2-7; a possible D gene is TRBD1 (6 bases). Sequencing ends 3 residues short of the CDR3 end; the germline J gene provides the rest. The CDR3 is made up of 16 amino acids. The V gene's germline CDR1 is DFQATT and CDR2 SNEGSKA (reference sequence). Trimming took off 3 bases at V and 2 bases at J, with 20 bases between the two ends.